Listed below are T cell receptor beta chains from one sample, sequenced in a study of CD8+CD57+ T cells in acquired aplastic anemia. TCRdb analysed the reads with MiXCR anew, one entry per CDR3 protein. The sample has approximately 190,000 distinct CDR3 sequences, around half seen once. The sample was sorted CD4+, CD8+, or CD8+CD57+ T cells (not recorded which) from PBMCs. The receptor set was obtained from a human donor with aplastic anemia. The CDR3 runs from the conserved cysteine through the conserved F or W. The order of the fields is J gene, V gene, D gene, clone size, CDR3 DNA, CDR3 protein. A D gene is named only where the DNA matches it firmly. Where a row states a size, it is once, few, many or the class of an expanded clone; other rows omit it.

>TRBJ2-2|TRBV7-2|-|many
TGTGCCAGCAGCTTTTTTCGCGACACCGGGGAGCTGTTTTTT
CASSFFRDTGELFF
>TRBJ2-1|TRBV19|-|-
TGTGCCAGTAGTATTAGCTTTGAGGCCCACAATGAGCAGTTCTTC
CASSISFEAHNEQFF
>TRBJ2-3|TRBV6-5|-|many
TGTGCCAGCAGCCCGACCGGACGCCTCACAGATACGCAGTATTTT
CASSPTGRLTDTQYF
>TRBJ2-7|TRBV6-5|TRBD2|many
TGTGCCAGCACCGGGACTAGCGGGAGACTCGAGCAGTACTTC
CASTGTSGRLEQYF
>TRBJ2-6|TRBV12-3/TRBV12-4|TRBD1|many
TGTGCCAGCAGGAGTAACAGGGGCTCTGGGGCCAACGTCCTGACTTTC
CASRSNRGSGANVLTF
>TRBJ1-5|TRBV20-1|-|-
TGCAGTGCTCAACAGGGAGGGGATCAGCCCCAGCATTTT
CSAQQGGDQPQHF
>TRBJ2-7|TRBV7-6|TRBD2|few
TGTGCCAGCAGCTCCATGGGACTAGCGGGGAGCTACGAGCAGTACTTC
CASSSMGLAGSYEQYF
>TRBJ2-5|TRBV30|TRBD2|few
TGTGCCTGTCCTTTAGCGGGAGACAGGGAGACCCAGTACTTC
CACPLAGDRETQYF
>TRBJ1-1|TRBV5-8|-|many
TGTGCCAGCAAAATTCATTGGGGGAACACTGAAGCTTTCTTT
CASKIHWGNTEAFF
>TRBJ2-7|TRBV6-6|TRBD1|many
TGTGCCAGCAGTTTCCGATCCGGGACAGGGATTGTCGCCGAGCAGTACTTC
CASSFRSGTGIVAEQYF
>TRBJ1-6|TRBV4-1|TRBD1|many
TGCGCCAGCAGCCCGCCGAGACAGGGGTTCGACTATAATTCACCCCTCCACTTT
CASSPPRQGFDYNSPLHF
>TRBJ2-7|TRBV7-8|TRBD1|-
TGTGCCAGCAGCTACACAGGGGGGCCGAGGGAGCAGTACTTC
CASSYTGGPREQYF
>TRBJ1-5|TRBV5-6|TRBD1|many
TGTGCCAGCAGCTTGCTGCCAGGGGGACAGCCCCAGCATTTT
CASSLLPGGQPQHF
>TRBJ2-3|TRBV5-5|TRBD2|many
TGTGCCAGCAGCTCTCTCGGACTAGCGACAGATACGCAGTATTTT
CASSSLGLATDTQYF
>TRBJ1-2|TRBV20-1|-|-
TGCAGTGCTAGGGATTTATCAGGGATATTGTACTATGGCTACACCTTC
CSARDLSGILYYGYTF
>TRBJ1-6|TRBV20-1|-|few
TGCAGTGCGGCGTGGGGGACGGCCCTCCACTTT
CSAAWGTALHF
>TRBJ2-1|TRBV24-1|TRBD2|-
TGTGCCACCATGACTAGCGGATCCAATGAGCAGTTCTTC
CATMTSGSNEQFF
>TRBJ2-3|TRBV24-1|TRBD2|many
TGTGCCACCAGTGATTTGCCCGGGAGGGCGTTCGATACGCAGTATTTT
CATSDLPGRAFDTQYF
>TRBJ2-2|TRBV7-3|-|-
TGTGCCAGCAGCTTAAATGGCGGGGAGCTGTTTTTT
CASSLNGGELFF
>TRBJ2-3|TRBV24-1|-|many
TGTGCCACCAGTGATGTGGGACGACTAGGCGGCACAGATACGCAGTATTTT
CATSDVGRLGGTDTQYF
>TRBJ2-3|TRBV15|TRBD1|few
TGTGCCACCAGCGCCCGGGACAGGTCATATGATACGCAGTATTTT
CATSARDRSYDTQYF
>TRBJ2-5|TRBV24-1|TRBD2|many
TGTGCCACCAGTGATCGCCTAGCGGGACAAGAGACCCAGTACTTC
CATSDRLAGQETQYF